This TCR beta chain was captured by sequencing in a study of T cell responses to AZD1222 COVID-19 vaccine. Produced via immunoSEQ multiplex PCR; TCRdb's table is partial and in-frame only. Counted here are about 140,000 clones, about 90% occurring once; the ten biggest clones make up about 7.5%. General study findings and limits: Only a handful of AZD1222 recipients, several in all, had baseline seropositivity. Two AZD1222 administrations were followed by greater Spike-specific TCR breadth and depth.

With respect to this clone: What it recognizes is unknown.

The germline gives CDR1 MDHEN, CDR2 SYDVKM. There are 13 residues in the CDR3. V shed 6 bases and J shed 7 bases, with 16 bases lying between them. This clonotype originated in an adult who received the MenACWY meningococcal vaccine as a control. The J gene is TRBJ2-7, the V gene TRBV28; the D call may be TRBD1 or TRBD2 (6 bases each). The sample here was peripheral blood, taken 28 days after the second dose of the MenACWY control vaccine. The CDR3 protein is CASRDNTGREQYF. The DNA of the CDR3 is TGTGCCAGCAGGGACAACACAGGGAGGGAGCAGTACTTC. The full variable domain, rest sourced from reference TRBV28 and TRBJ2-7, is DVKVTQSSRYLVKRTGEKVFLECVQDMDHENMFWYRQDPGLGLRLIYFSYDVKMKEKGDIPEGYSVSREKKERFSLILESASTNQTSMYLCASRDNTGREQYFGPGTRLTVT.